This entry lists 29 T cell receptor beta chains sequenced from one sample in a study of blood T cell repertoires in COVID-19. Using immunoSEQ multiplex PCR, the repertoire was profiled, and TCRdb retains in-frame clones only, with some absent. The sample carries about 210,000 clones, about nine tenths recorded once. Sequencing was carried out using peripheral blood. The receptors were gathered from a man aged 40-49 years with acute or convalescent COVID-19.

This sequence joins TRBV5-1 and TRBJ2-7, with D hard to call. Germline loops: CDR1 SGHRS, CDR2 YFSETQ. Trimming removed 0 bases from V and 4 bases from J, with 11 bases in between. The length of the CDR3 is 14 residues. CDR3 in DNA: TGCGCCAGCAGCTTGGTCGCTTCAACATACGAGCAGTACTTC. It codes for CASSLVASTYEQYF. The entire variable domain, with the rest obtained from reference TRBV5-1 and TRBJ2-7, is as follows: KAGVTQTPRYLIKTRGQQVTLSCSPISGHRSVSWYQQTPGQGLQFLFEYFSETQRNKGNFPGRFSGRQFSNSRSEMNVSTLELGDSALYLCASSLVASTYEQYFGPGTRLTVT.

The chain uses TRBV5-1 and TRBJ1-1; a possible D gene is TRBD1 (6 bases). The CDR3 covers 15 residues. Germline CDR1 and CDR2: SGHRS and YFSETQ. V was trimmed by 2 bases and J by 1 base, leaving 12 bases between them. CDR3 protein: CASSFPETGNTEAFF. The CDR3 bases are TGCGCCAGCAGCTTCCCAGAGACAGGGAACACTGAAGCTTTCTTT.

The chain's CDR3 is CASTVGTYNEQFF. As DNA, the CDR3 is TGTGCCAGCACCGTTGGGACTTACAATGAGCAGTTCTTC. The chain combines TRBV12-3 or TRBV12-4 with TRBJ2-1, with a weak D call TRBD2 (6 bases). This CDR3 has 13 residues. V was cut by 7 bases and J by 4 bases, with 11 bases left in between.

The V call is TRBV11-2, the J call TRBJ2-5; no clear D gene. Trimming removed 5 bases from V and 0 bases from J, with 7 bases in between. Germline lookup yields CDR1 SGHAT and CDR2 FQNNGV. The CDR3 sequence is 13 residues long. The CDR3 loop is CASSPPDQETQYF. The CDR3 DNA follows: TGTGCCAGCAGCCCTCCCGACCAAGAGACCCAGTACTTC.

This clone was counted once. The chain employs TRBV7-8 and TRBJ1-2, with TRBD1 matching 12 bases. This CDR3 comprises 16 residues. CDR1 is SGHVS and CDR2 is FQNEAQ in the germline V gene. Trimming removed 3 bases from V and 8 bases from J; junction bases left unmatched: 10. CDR3 nucleotides: TGTGCCAGCAGCTTCAATCAGGGACAGGGGGCGTCCGGCTACACCTTC. It specifies CASSFNQGQGASGYTF.

The rearrangement joins TRBV7-2 to TRBJ1-1; tentatively, D is TRBD1 (5 bases). There are 14 residues in the CDR3. V was cut by 4 bases and J by 6 bases, with 15 bases left in between. CDR1 is SGHTA and CDR2 is FQGNSA in the germline V gene. CDR3 coding DNA: TGTGCCAGCAGCTCGCCCTCGGACATCTCTGAAGCTTTCTTT. Translating it yields CASSSPSDISEAFF.

V gene TRBV27 combines with J gene TRBJ2-7; TRBD2 might be the D (5 bases). This CDR3 has 15 amino acids. The V gene's germline CDR1 is MNHEY and CDR2 SMNVEV (reference sequence). V was trimmed by 0 bases and J by 2 bases, leaving 11 bases between them. The CDR3 reads CASSLSGVGPYEQYF. Written as DNA, the CDR3 is TGTGCCAGCAGTTTATCGGGAGTGGGTCCCTACGAGCAGTACTTC.

The genes are TRBV27 and TRBJ2-1, with D unresolved. The CDR3 runs to 11 residues. Germline-derived CDR1 and CDR2 are MNHEY and SMNVEV (reference sequence). The ends were cut back, 10 bases at V and 10 bases at J, with 14 bases in the middle. CDR3 in amino acids: CATRRSQEQFF. CDR3 bases: TGTGCCACCCGCAGGTCTCAGGAGCAGTTCTTC.

J is TRBJ2-3 and V is TRBV15; D unresolved. With 0 bases removed from V and 10 bases from J, the gap between germline ends came to 14 bases. The CDR3 consists of 14 residues. CDR1 and CDR2 from the germline V gene are LNHNV and YYDKDF (reference sequence). This chain's CDR3 is CATSRDSQLGAQYF. CDR3 bases: TGTGCCACCAGCAGAGACTCTCAGCTGGGCGCGCAGTATTTT.

The V gene is TRBV7-9, the J gene TRBJ2-5; TRBD2 matches at 7 bases. V trimming: 0 bases; J trimming: 7 bases; junction bases outside the gene matches: 5. Germline V gene data show CDR1 as SEHNR and CDR2 as FQNEAQ (reference sequence). There are 14 residues in the CDR3. The CDR3 DNA follows: TGTGCCAGCAGCTTAGCGGGCGAGCGGGGGACCCAGTACTTC. Translation: CASSLAGERGTQYF.

The rearrangement links TRBV4-2 to TRBJ2-3, with 9 bases matching TRBD2. Germline V gene lookup returns CDR1 LGHNA and CDR2 YNFKEQ. This CDR3 has 17 amino acids. Trimming took 3 bases from V and 8 from J; bases not matched to a gene: 15. The CDR3 DNA sequence: TGTGCCAGCAGCCAGTCCGGGACTAGCTCTACCAGGGTTACGCAGTATTTT. The encoded protein is CASSQSGTSSTRVTQYF.

The V call is TRBV3-1 (or the pseudogene TRBV3-2), the J call TRBJ1-1, with a weak D call TRBD1 (5 bases). The CDR3 covers 14 residues. Trimming removed 6 bases from V and 0 bases from J, with 11 bases in between. Germline CDR1 LGHDT, CDR2 YNNKEL (reference sequence). CDR3 bases: TGTGCCAGCAGTCCAGGGTCCCTGAACACTGAAGCTTTCTTT. It specifies CASSPGSLNTEAFF.

This chain links TRBV27 with TRBJ2-1, with a weak D call TRBD2 (7 bases). V gave up 5 bases and J gave up 0 bases, with 14 bases separating them. Germline V lookup: CDR1 MNHEY, CDR2 SMNVEV (reference sequence). CDR3 length: 16 residues. In DNA form, the CDR3 reads TGTGCCAGCAGTCTCGGACTAGGGGGCTCCTACAATGAGCAGTTCTTC. Translating gives CASSLGLGGSYNEQFF.

This clone was seen a single time. The chain combines TRBV5-6 with TRBJ1-3; D not certain. Trimming shortened V by 1 base and J by 3 bases, and 17 bases separated the two germline ends. This CDR3 is 17 amino acids long. Germline V CDR1 and CDR2: SGHDT, YYEEEE. CDR3 region: CASSLTAGAGGGNTIYF. DNA for the CDR3: TGTGCCAGCAGCTTGACGGCAGGCGCCGGAGGTGGAAACACCATATATTTT. The full variable domain, rest sourced from reference TRBV5-6 and TRBJ1-3, is DAGVTQSPTHLIKTRGQQVTLRCSPKSGHDTVSWYQQALGQGPQFIFQYYEEEERQRGNFPDRFSGHQFPNYSSELNVNALLLGDSALYLCASSLTAGAGGGNTIYFGEGSWLTVV.

The chain has TRBV7-6 and TRBJ1-5; 7 bases match TRBD1. Trimming took 4 bases from V and 11 from J; bases not matched to a gene: 8. The CDR3 is 13 amino acids. Germline V CDR1 and CDR2: SGHVS, FNYEAQ. CDR3 in amino acids: CASSSTGSGAQHF. CDR3 DNA sequence: TGTGCCAGCAGCTCGACAGGGTCCGGGGCCCAGCATTTT.

The chain couples TRBV19 to TRBJ1-2, with 8 positions matching TRBD1. V lost 3 bases, J lost 8 bases, and 11 bases stayed unmatched. CDR1 and CDR2 (germline): LNHDA, SQIVND (reference sequence). There are 15 residues in the CDR3. CDR3 region: CASSISRGQVQGYTF. CDR3 bases: TGTGCCAGTAGTATCTCCAGGGGGCAGGTGCAGGGCTACACCTTC.

The chain has TRBV4-1 and TRBJ1-4; D is unresolved. Trimming took off 1 base at V and 5 bases at J, with 8 bases between the two ends. CDR1 and CDR2 from the germline V gene are MGHRA and YSYEKL. This CDR3 region has 14 residues. CDR3 nucleotide sequence: TGCGCCAGCAGCCAAGTCAGTTACAATGAAAAACTGTTTTTT. This codes for CASSQVSYNEKLFF.

V and J are TRBV24-1 and TRBJ2-1; 7 bases are shared with TRBD2. CDR1 is KGHDR and CDR2 is SFDVKD in the germline V gene. The ends lost 4 bases at V and 3 bases at J; junction bases unmatched: 11. The CDR3 totals 17 residues. CDR3 DNA: TGTGCCACCAGTGACCCCGCCCGGGCTAGCGGCTACAATGAGCAGTTCTTC. Protein: CATSDPARASGYNEQFF.

Here the CDR3 reads CASSLYGPRFRGSLANSPLHF. DNA of the CDR3: TGTGCCAGCAGTTTATACGGGCCTCGCTTCAGGGGGAGCTTGGCGAATTCACCCCTCCACTTT. The chain couples TRBV27 to TRBJ1-6; 7 nucleotides align to TRBD1. The CDR3 runs 21 residues. Germline CDR1 reads MNHEY; CDR2 reads SMNVEV (reference sequence). V shed 1 base and J 7 bases; nucleotides not matched to a gene: 22.

V gene TRBV10-3 combines with J gene TRBJ1-1; 8 nucleotides align to TRBD1. V shed 4 bases, J shed 1 base, and the junction held 2 bases outside the gene matches. The CDR3 runs to 14 residues. The germline gives CDR1 ENHRY, CDR2 SYGVKD. This CDR3 reads CAISAQGGNTEAFF. Here the CDR3 DNA reads TGTGCCATCAGTGCACAGGGGGGGAACACTGAAGCTTTCTTT.

This clone appeared a single time. The chain links TRBV5-3 to TRBJ2-1; D is unclear. TRBV5-3 falls under the ORF class, with uncertain function. V was clipped by 9 bases and J by 0 bases, with 10 bases between them. The CDR3 length is 13 residues. The DNA for the CDR3 is TGTGCCACCCATGTGAGCTCCTACAATGAGCAGTTCTTC. Translating it yields CATHVSSYNEQFF.

The rearrangement links TRBV5-1 to TRBJ1-1; 8 bases match TRBD1. Germline V gene data show CDR1 as SGHRS and CDR2 as YFSETQ. V lost 3 bases and J lost 3; bases outside the gene matches: 7. This CDR3 is built from 15 residues. The CDR3 spells CASSSWTGKDTEAFF. The CDR3 DNA is TGCGCCAGCAGCTCATGGACAGGGAAGGACACTGAAGCTTTCTTT.

The chain is built from TRBV5-4 and TRBJ2-7; D is perhaps TRBD1 (6 bases). V was pared by 5 bases and J by 3 bases, with 12 bases between. The CDR3 covers 13 residues. CDR1 SGHNT and CDR2 YYREEE come from the germline V gene (reference sequence). The CDR3 loop is CASRGGQSYEQYF. The CDR3 DNA is TGTGCCAGCAGGGGTGGACAGAGCTACGAGCAGTACTTC.

V is TRBV3-1 (or the pseudogene TRBV3-2) and J is TRBJ2-5, with 7 nucleotides matching TRBD1. With 1 base clipped from V and 3 bases from J, the junction kept 8 bases outside the gene matches. The CDR3 runs 16 residues. Germline V gene lookup returns CDR1 LGHDT and CDR2 YNNKEL (reference sequence). CDR3 region: CASSQGSLGTEETQYF. CDR3 nucleotides: TGTGCCAGCAGCCAAGGTTCCCTCGGGACAGAAGAGACCCAGTACTTC.

CDR3 DNA: TGTGCCACCAGTGCCGTTCTCACCGGGGAGCTGTTTTTT. It yields the protein CATSAVLTGELFF. This chain links TRBV24-1 with TRBJ2-2; no definite D call. This CDR3 is 13 amino acids long. Per germline, CDR1 KGHDR and CDR2 SFDVKD. Trimming cost V 5 bases and J 4 bases, with 7 bases left between them.

The chain uses TRBV19 and TRBJ2-3, with D maybe TRBD2 (6 bases). Trimming cost V 6 bases and J 0 bases, with 7 bases left between them. Looked up from germline, CDR1 is LNHDA and CDR2 is SQIVND (reference sequence). This CDR3 contains 13 residues. The CDR3 nucleotides are TGTGCCAGTAGGGGGACTAGCACAGATACGCAGTATTTT. This translates into CASRGTSTDTQYF.

This clone is a singleton in its sample. The rearrangement joins TRBV19 to TRBJ2-2; D gene ambiguous. CDR1 is LNHDA, CDR2 SQIVND, per germline (reference sequence). This CDR3 contains 14 residues. Trimming removed 5 bases from V and 4 bases from J, with 11 bases in between. The CDR3 spells CASSPIFSTGELFF. CDR3 DNA: TGTGCCAGTAGTCCAATCTTTAGCACCGGGGAGCTGTTTTTT.

This clone was seen more than once but under ten times. The V and J genes are TRBV11-2 and TRBJ2-5; TRBD1 matches 7 bases. The junction had 8 bases not matched to a gene; V was cut back by 5 bases and J by 2 bases. Germline CDR1 SGHAT, CDR2 FQNNGV. CDR3 size: 15 residues. As DNA, the CDR3 is TGTGCCAGCAGCACGAAAAGGGACAGACAAGAGACCCAGTACTTC. Translating it yields CASSTKRDRQETQYF.

This clone was detected once. This chain connects TRBV10-1 to TRBJ1-2; D is undetermined. V was pared by 3 bases and J by 3 bases, with 11 bases between. The V gene's germline CDR1 is WNHNN and CDR2 SYGVQD (reference sequence). This CDR3 has 14 residues. Here the CDR3 reads CASSDPGEDYGYTF. In DNA, the CDR3 is TGCGCCAGCAGTGACCCCGGAGAGGACTATGGCTACACCTTC.